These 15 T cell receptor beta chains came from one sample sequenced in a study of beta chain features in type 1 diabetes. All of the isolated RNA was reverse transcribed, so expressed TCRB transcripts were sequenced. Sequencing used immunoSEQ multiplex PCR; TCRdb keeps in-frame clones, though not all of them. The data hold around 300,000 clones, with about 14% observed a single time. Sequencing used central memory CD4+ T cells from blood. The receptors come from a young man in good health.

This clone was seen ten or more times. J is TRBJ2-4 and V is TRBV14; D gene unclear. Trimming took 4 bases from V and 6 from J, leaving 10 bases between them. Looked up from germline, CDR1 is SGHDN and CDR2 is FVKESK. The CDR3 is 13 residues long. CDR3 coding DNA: TGTGCCAGCAGCCGGCCTGGGATAAACATTCAGTACTTC. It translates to CASSRPGINIQYF.

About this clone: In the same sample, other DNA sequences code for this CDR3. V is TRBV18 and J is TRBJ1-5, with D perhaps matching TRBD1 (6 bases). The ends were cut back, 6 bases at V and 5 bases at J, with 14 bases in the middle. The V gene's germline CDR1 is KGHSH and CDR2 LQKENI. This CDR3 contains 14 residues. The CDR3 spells CASSPGQFDQPQHF. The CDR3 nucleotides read TGTGCCAGCTCCCCTGGACAGTTCGATCAGCCCCAGCATTTT.

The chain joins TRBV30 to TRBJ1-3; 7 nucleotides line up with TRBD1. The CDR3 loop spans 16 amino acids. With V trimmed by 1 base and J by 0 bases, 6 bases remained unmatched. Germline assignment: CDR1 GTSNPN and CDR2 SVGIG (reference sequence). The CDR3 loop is CAWSAGQESSGNTIYF. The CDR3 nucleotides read TGTGCCTGGAGTGCCGGACAGGAGAGCTCTGGAAACACCATATATTTT.

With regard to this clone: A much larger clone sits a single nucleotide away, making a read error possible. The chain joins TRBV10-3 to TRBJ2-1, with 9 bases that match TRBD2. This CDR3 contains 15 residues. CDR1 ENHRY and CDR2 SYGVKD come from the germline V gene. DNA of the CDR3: TGTGCCAGCAGTGGTAGCGGGAGCTCCTACAATGAGCAGTTCTTC. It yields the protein CASSGSGSSYNEQFF.

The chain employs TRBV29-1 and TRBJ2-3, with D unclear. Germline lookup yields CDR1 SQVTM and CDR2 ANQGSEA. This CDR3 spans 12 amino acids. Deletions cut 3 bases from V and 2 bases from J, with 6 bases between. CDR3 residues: CSVDPNTDTQYF. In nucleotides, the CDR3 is TGCAGCGTTGATCCTAACACAGATACGCAGTATTTT.

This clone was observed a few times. This CDR3 reads CASLYNRVVNTEAFF. CDR3 sequence (DNA): TGTGCCAGCCTGTATAACAGGGTTGTGAACACTGAAGCTTTCTTT. This sequence joins TRBV19 and TRBJ1-1, with D maybe TRBD1 (6 bases). Germline V gives CDR1 LNHDA, CDR2 SQIVND (reference sequence). Trimming removed 9 bases at V and 0 bases at J, with 17 bases between. This CDR3 has 15 amino acids.

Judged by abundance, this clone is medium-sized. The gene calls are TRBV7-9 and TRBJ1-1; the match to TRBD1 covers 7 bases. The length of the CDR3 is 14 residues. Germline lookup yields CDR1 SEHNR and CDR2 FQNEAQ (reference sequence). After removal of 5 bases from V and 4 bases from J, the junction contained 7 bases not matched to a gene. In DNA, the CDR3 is TGTGCCAGCAGCACAAGACAGGGATCCACTGAAGCTTTCTTT. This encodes CASSTRQGSTEAFF.

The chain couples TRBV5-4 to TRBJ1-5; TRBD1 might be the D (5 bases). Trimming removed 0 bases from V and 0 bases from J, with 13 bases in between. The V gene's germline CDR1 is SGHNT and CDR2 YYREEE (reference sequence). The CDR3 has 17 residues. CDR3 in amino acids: CASSLGPRGDSNQPQHF. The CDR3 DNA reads TGTGCCAGCAGCTTGGGCCCCCGAGGGGATAGCAATCAGCCCCAGCATTTT.

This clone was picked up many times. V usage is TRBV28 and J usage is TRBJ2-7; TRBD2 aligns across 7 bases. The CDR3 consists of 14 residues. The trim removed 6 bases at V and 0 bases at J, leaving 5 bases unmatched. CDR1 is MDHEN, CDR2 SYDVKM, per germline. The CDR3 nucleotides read TGTGCCAGCAGCCCCCGGACTAGCTCCTACGAGCAGTACGTC. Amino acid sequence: CASSPRTSSYEQYV.

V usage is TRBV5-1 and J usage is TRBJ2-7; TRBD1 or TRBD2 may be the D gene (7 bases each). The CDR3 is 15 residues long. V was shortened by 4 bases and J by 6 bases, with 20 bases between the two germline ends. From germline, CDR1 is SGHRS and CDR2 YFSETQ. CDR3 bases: TGCGCCAGCAGCCCGTTTGGGGAGGGGGCGGCCGAGCAGTACTTC. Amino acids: CASSPFGEGAAEQYF.

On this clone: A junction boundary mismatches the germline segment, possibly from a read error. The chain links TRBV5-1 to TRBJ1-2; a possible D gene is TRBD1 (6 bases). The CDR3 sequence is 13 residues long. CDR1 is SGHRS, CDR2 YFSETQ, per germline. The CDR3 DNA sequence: TGCGCCAGCAGCTCCACCGCCTCGGGGGCTCTGGCCTTC. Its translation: CASSSTASGALAF.

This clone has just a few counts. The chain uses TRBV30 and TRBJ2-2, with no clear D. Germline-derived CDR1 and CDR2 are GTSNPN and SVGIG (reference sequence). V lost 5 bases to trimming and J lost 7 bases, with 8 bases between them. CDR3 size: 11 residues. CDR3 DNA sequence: TGTGCCTGGGCTACTCGCGGGGAGCTGTTTTTT. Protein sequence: CAWATRGELFF.

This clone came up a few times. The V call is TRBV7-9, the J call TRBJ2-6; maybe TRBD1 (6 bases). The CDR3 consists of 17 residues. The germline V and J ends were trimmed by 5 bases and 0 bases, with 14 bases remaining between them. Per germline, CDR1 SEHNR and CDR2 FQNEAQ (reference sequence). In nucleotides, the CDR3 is TGTGCCAGCAGCCGAACAGGGCGAAGCTCTGGGGCCAACGTCCTGACTTTC. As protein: CASSRTGRSSGANVLTF.

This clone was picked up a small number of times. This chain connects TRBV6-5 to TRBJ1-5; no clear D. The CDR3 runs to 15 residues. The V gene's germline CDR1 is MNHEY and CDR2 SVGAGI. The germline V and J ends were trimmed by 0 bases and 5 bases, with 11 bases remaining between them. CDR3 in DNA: TGTGCCAGCAGTTACTCGTTAGGGTTGGATCAGCCCCAGCATTTT. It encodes CASSYSLGLDQPQHF.

CDR3 bases: TGCGCCAGCAGCCATGTAACAGGGGTGGGTGAAAAACTGTTTTTT. Residues: CASSHVTGVGEKLFF. The V call is TRBV4-1, the J call TRBJ1-4; 7 bases are shared with TRBD1. Looked up from germline, CDR1 is MGHRA and CDR2 is YSYEKL. The CDR3 loop spans 15 amino acids. With 3 bases clipped from V and 7 bases from J, the junction kept 8 bases outside the gene matches.